This TCR beta chain came from a study of shared clonotypes between healthy human individuals. General study points: Around 5% of naive CD4 clonotypes were common to a few donors.

Sequencing used immunoSEQ multiplex PCR; TCRdb keeps in-frame clones, though not all of them. The table includes a few million clones, approximately 92% detected once. The germline V gene has CDR1 SGHAT and CDR2 FQNNGV. The CDR3 totals 13 residues. V shed 1 base and J shed 3 bases, with 4 bases lying between them. Donors had no recently reported acute infections or vaccinations and were HIV-negative. On this clone itself: The antigen is unknown. At the DNA level, this CDR3 is encoded by other sequences in the same sample as well.

The material sequenced was naive CD4+ T cells sorted from blood. The subset here: CD45RA+ positively selected. This chain joins TRBV11-2 and TRBJ1-3, with D uncertain. The sequence was obtained from a man younger than 30 in good health. The CDR3 DNA follows: TGTGCCAGCAGCTTAGTTGGTGGAAACACCATATATTTT. Translated: CASSLVGGNTIYF.